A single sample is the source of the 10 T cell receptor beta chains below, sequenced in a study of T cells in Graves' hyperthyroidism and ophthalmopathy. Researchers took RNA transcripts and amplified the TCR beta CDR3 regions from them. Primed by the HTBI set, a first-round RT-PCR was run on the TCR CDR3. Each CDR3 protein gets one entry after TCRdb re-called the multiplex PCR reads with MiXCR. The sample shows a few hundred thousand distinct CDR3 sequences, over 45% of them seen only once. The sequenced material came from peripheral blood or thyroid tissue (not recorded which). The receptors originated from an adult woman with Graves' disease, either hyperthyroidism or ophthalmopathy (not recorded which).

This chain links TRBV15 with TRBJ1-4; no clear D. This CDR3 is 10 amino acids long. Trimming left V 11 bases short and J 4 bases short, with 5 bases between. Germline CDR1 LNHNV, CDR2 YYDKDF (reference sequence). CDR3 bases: TGTGCCCCCAATAATGAAAAACTGTTTTTT. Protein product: CAPNNEKLFF.

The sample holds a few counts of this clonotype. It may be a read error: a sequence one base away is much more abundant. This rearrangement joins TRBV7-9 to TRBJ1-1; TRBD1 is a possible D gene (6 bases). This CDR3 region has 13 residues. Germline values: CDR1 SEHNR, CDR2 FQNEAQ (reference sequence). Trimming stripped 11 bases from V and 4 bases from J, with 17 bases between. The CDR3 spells CADSSDRLTEAFF. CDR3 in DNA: TGTGCCGACAGCTCGGACAGACTCACTGAAGCTTTCTTT.

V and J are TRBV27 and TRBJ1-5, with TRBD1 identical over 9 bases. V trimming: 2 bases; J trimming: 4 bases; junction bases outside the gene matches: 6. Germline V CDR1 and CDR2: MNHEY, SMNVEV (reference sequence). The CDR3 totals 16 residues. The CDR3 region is CASSLAPGTGNQPQHF. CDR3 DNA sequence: TGTGCCAGCAGTTTAGCCCCCGGGACAGGGAATCAGCCCCAGCATTTT.

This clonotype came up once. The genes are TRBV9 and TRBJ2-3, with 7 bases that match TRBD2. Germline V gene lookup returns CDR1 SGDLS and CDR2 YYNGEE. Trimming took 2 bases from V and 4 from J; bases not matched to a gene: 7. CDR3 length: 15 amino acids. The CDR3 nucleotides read TGTGCCAGCAGCGTTGAGGGAGGGTCTGCAGATACGCAGTATTTT. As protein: CASSVEGGSADTQYF.

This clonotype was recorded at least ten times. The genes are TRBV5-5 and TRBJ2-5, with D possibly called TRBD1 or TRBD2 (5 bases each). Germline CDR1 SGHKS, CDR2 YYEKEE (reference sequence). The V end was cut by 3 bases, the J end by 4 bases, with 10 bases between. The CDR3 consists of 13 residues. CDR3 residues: CASSSPGGETQYF. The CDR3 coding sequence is TGTGCCAGCAGCTCACCTGGGGGAGAGACCCAGTACTTC.

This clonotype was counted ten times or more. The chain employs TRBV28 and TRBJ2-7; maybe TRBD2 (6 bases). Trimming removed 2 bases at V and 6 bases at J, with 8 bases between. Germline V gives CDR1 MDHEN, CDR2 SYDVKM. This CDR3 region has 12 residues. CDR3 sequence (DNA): TGTGCCAGCAGTTTAGAGACTAGCGAGCAGTACTTC. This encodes CASSLETSEQYF.

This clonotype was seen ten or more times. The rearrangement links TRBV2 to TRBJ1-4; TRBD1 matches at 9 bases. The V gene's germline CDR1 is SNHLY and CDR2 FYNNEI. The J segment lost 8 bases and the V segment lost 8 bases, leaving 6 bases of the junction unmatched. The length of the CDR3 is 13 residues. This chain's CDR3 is CASETGGKEKLFF. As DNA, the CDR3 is TGTGCCAGCGAGACAGGGGGGAAGGAAAAACTGTTTTTT.

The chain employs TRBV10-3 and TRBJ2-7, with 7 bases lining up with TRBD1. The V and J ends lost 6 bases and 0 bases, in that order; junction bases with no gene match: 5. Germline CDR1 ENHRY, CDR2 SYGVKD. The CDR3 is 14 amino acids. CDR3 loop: CAIRRGQFSYEQYF. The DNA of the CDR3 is TGTGCCATCAGGAGGGGACAGTTCTCCTACGAGCAGTACTTC.

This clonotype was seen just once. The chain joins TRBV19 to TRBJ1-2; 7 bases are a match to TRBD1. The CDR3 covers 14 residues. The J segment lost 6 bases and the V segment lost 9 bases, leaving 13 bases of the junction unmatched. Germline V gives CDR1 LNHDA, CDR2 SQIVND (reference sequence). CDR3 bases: TGTGCCAGCAGTTTAATCCCCAGGGGGGATGGCTACACCTTC. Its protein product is CASSLIPRGDGYTF.

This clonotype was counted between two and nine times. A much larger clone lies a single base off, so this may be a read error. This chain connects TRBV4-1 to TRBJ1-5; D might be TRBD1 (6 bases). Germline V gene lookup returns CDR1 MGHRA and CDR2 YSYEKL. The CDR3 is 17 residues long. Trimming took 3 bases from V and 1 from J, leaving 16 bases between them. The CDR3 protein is CASSHVDLGASNQPQHF. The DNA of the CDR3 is TGCGCCAGCAGCCATGTGGACTTGGGGGCGAGCAATCAGCCCCAGCATTTT.